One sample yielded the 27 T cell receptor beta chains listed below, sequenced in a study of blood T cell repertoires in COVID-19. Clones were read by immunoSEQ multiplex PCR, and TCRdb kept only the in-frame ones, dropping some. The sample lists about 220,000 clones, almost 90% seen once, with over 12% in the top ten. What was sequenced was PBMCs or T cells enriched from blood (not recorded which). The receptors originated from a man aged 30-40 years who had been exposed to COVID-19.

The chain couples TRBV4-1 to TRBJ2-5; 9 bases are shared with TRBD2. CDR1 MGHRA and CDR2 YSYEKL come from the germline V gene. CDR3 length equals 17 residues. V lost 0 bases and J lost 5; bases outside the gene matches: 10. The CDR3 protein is CASSQEPRSGGRETQYF. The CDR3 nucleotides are TGCGCCAGCAGCCAAGAGCCCCGGAGCGGGGGGCGGGAGACCCAGTACTTC.

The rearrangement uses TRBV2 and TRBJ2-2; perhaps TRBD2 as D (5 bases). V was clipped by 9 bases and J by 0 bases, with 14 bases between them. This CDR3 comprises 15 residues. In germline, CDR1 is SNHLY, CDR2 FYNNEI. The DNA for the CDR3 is TGTGCCAGTAAGGGTTTACTAGCGAACACCGGGGAGCTGTTTTTT. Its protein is CASKGLLANTGELFF. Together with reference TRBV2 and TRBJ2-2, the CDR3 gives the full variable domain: EPEVTQTPSHQVTQMGQEVILRCVPISNHLYFYWYRQILGQKVEFLVSFYNNEISEKSEIFDDQFSVERPDGSNFTLKIRSTKLEDSAMYFCASKGLLANTGELFFGEGSRLTVL.

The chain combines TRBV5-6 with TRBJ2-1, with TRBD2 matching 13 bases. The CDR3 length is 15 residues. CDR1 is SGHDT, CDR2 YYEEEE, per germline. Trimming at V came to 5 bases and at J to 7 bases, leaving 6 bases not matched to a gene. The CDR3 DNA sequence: TGTGCCAGCAGTTCGGGACTAGCGGGATTTAATGAGCAGTTCTTC. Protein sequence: CASSSGLAGFNEQFF.

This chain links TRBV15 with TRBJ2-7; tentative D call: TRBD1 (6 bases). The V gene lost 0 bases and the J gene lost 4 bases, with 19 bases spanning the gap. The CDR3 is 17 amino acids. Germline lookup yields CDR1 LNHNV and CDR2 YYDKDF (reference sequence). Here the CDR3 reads CATSRDQIFDRPYEQYF. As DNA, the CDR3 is TGTGCCACCAGCAGAGATCAAATCTTCGACAGGCCGTACGAGCAGTACTTC.

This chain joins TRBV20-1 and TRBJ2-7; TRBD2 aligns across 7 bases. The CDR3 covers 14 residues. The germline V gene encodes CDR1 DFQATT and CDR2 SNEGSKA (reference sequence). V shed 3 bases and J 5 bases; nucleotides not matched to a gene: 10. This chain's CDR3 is CSASIFRLANEQYF. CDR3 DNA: TGCAGTGCTAGTATTTTCCGACTAGCCAACGAGCAGTACTTC.

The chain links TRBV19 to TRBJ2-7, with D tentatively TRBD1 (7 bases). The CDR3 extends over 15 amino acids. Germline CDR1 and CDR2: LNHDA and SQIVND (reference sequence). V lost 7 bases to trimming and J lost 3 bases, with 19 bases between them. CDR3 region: CASNERRGRNYEQYF. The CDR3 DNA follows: TGTGCCAGTAACGAAAGGAGGGGGCGCAACTACGAGCAGTACTTC.

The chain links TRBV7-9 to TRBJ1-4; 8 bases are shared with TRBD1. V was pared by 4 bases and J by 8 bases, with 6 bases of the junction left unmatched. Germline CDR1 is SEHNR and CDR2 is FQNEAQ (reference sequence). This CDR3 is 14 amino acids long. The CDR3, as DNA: TGTGCCAGCAGCTGGGACAGGAGCAGCGAAAAACTGTTTTTT. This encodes CASSWDRSSEKLFF.

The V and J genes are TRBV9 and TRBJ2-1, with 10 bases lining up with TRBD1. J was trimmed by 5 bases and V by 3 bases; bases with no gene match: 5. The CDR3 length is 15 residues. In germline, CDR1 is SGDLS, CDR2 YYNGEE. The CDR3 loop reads CASSGQGAWNNEQFF. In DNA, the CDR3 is TGTGCCAGCAGCGGACAGGGGGCCTGGAACAATGAGCAGTTCTTC.

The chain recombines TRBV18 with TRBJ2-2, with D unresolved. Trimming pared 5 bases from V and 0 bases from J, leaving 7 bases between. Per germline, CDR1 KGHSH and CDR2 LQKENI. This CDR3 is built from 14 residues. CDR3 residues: CASSELPNTGELFF. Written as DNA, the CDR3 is TGTGCCAGCTCAGAACTACCGAACACCGGGGAGCTGTTTTTT.

The CDR3 bases are TGTGCCAGCAGTTTAAACGGAGACTTTCAGGGCAACTATGGCTACACCTTC. As protein: CASSLNGDFQGNYGYTF. The chain couples TRBV27 to TRBJ1-2; maybe TRBD1 (5 bases). Germline V gives CDR1 MNHEY, CDR2 SMNVEV (reference sequence). Trimming removed 2 bases from V and 2 bases from J, with 18 bases in between. CDR3 length: 17 residues.

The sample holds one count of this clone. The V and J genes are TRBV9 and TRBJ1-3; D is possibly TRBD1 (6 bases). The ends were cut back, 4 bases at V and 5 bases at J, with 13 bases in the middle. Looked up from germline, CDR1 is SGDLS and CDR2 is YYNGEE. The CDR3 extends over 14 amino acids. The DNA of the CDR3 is TGTGCCAGCAGCCCTCGGGGGGGCCGAAACACCATATATTTT. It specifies CASSPRGGRNTIYF. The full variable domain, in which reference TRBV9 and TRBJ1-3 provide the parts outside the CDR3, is DSGVTQTPKHLITATGQRVTLRCSPRSGDLSVYWYQQSLDQGLQFLIQYYNGEERAKGNILERFSAQQFPDLHSELNLSSLELGDSALYFCASSPRGGRNTIYFGEGSWLTVV.

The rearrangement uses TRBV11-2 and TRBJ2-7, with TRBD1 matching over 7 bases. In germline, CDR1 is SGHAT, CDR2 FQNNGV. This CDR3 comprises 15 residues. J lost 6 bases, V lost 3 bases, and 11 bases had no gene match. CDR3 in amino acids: CASSLLFQGDREQYF. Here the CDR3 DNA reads TGTGCCAGCAGCTTGTTGTTCCAGGGGGACCGCGAGCAGTACTTC.

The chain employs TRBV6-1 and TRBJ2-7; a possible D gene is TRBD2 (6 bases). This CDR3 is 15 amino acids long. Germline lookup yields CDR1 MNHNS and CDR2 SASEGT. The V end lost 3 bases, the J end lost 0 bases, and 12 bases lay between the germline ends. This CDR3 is CASSEAFGSSYEQYF. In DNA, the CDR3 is TGTGCCAGCAGTGAGGCGTTCGGGAGCTCCTACGAGCAGTACTTC.

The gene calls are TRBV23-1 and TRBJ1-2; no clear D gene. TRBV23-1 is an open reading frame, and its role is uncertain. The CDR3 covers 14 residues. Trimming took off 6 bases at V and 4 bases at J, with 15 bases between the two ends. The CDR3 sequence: CASSPPPYPYGYTF. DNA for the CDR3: TGCGCCAGCAGCCCCCCTCCGTATCCCTATGGCTACACCTTC.

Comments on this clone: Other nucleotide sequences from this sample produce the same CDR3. The CDR3 loop is CASSLDRGYEQYF. The DNA of the CDR3 is TGTGCCAGCAGCTTGGACCGGGGGTACGAGCAGTACTTC. The J gene is TRBJ2-7, the V gene TRBV5-4, with D perhaps TRBD2 (6 bases). Per the germline V gene, CDR1 is SGHNT and CDR2 is YYREEE (reference sequence). This CDR3 contains 13 residues. V lost 0 bases and J lost 4, with 8 bases in between. Complete variable domain (other parts from reference TRBV5-4 and TRBJ2-7): ETGVTQSPTHLIKTRGQQVTLRCSSQSGHNTVSWYQQALGQGPQFIFQYYREEENGRGNFPPRFSGLQFPNYSSELNVNALELDDSALYLCASSLDRGYEQYFGPGTRLTVT.

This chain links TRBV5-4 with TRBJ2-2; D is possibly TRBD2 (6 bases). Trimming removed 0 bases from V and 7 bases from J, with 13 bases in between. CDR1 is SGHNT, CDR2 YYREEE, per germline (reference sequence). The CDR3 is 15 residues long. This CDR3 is CASSLGTLGGGELFF. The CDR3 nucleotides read TGTGCCAGCAGCTTGGGTACACTGGGAGGCGGGGAGCTGTTTTTT.

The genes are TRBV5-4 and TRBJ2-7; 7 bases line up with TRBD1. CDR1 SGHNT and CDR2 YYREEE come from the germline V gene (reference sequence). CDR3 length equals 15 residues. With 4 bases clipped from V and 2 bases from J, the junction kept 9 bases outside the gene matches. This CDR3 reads CASSLSRQGAYEQYF. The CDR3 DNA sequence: TGTGCCAGCAGCCTCTCTAGACAGGGCGCCTACGAGCAGTACTTC.

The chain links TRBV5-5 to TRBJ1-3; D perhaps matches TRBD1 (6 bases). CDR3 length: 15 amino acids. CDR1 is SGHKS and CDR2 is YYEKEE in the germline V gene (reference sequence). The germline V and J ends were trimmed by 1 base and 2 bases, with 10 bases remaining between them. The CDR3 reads CASSLLDSTGNTIYF. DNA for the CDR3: TGTGCCAGCAGCTTGTTGGACAGCACTGGAAACACCATATATTTT.

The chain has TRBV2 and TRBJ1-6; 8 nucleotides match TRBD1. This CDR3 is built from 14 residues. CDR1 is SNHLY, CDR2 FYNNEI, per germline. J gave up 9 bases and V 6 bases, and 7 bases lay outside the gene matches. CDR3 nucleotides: TGTGCCAGCAGCGACACAGGGGGAAGTTCACCCCTCCACTTT. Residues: CASSDTGGSSPLHF.

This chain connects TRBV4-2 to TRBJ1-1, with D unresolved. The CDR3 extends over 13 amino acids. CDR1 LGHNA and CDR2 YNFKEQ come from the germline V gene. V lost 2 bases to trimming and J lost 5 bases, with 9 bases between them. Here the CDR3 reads CASSQTVFTEAFF. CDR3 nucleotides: TGTGCCAGCAGCCAAACGGTGTTTACTGAAGCTTTCTTT.

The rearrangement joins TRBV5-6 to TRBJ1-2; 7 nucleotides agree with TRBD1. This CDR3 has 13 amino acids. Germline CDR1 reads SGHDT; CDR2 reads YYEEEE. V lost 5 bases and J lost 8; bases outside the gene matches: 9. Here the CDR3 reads CASSAEGQYGYTF. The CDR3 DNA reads TGTGCCAGCAGTGCCGAGGGACAGTACGGCTACACCTTC.

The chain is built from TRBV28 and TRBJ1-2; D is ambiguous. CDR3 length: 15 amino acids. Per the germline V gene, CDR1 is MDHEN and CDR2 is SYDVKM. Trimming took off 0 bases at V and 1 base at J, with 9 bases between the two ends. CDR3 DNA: TGTGCCAGCAGTTTATGGCACAGCCTTAACTATGGCTACACCTTC. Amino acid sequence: CASSLWHSLNYGYTF.

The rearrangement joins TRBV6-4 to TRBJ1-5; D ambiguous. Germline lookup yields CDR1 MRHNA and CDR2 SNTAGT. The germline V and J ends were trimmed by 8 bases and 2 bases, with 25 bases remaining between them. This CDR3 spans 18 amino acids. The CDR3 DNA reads TGTGCCAGCCTCCCCTCGAATGCCGCAAGGAGCGGCAATCAGCCCCAGCATTTT. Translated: CASLPSNAARSGNQPQHF.

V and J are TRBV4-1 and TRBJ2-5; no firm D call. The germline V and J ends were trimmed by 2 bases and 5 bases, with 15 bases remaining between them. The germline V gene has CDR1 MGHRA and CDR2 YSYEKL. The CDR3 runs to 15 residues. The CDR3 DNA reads TGCGCCAGCAGCCAACTTCCCCATTCTCGGGAGACCCAGTACTTC. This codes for CASSQLPHSRETQYF.

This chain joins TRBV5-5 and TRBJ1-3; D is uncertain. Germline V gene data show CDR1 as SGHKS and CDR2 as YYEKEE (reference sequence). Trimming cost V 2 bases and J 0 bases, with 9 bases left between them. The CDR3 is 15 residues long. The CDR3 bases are TGTGCCAGCAGCTTTTTCTACGGCTCTGGAAACACCATATATTTT. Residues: CASSFFYGSGNTIYF.

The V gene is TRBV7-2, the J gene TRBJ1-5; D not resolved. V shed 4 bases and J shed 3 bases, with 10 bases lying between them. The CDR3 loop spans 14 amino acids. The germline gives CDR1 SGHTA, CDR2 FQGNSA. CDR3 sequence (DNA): TGTGCCAGCAGCTACCAGGTGAACAATCAGCCCCAGCATTTT. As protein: CASSYQVNNQPQHF.

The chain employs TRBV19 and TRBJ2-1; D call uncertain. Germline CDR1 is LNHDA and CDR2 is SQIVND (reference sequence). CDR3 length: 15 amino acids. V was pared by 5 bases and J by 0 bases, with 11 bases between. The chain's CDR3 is CASSFGTSSYNEQFF. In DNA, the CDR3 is TGTGCCAGTAGTTTTGGTACCAGCTCCTACAATGAGCAGTTCTTC.